The 32 T cell receptor beta chains given below trace back to one sample, sequenced in a study of cytomegalovirus exposure and HLA in healthy donors. Profiling relied on immunoSEQ multiplex PCR, and the TCRdb table lists in-frame clones only, not all of them. The table lists tens of thousands of clones, approximately 93% of them singletons, with around 1.2% in the top ten. The sequenced material came from PBMCs. The receptors were sampled from a woman in her twenties or thirties in good health and CMV-seropositive.

The chain links TRBV19 to TRBJ2-4, with 8 bases fitting TRBD1. Germline trimming cut 5 bases from V and 5 bases from J; bases unmatched to any gene: 5. Germline V gene lookup returns CDR1 LNHDA and CDR2 SQIVND (reference sequence). The CDR3 sequence is 14 residues long. CDR3 sequence: CASSLGQGQNIQYF. CDR3 sequence (DNA): TGTGCCAGTAGTTTAGGACAGGGACAAAACATTCAGTACTTC.

The V and J genes are TRBV28 and TRBJ1-3, with TRBD1 identical over 12 bases. The V gene end was trimmed by 6 bases and the J gene end by 8 bases; junction bases not matched to a gene: 8. This CDR3 region has 15 residues. The germline CDR1 and CDR2 sequences are MDHEN and SYDVKM. This CDR3 is CASSSPGQGAHTIYF. The CDR3 DNA sequence: TGTGCCAGCAGCTCGCCGGGACAGGGGGCACACACCATATATTTT.

J is TRBJ2-7 and V is TRBV28, with 7 bases lining up with TRBD2. The germline CDR1 and CDR2 sequences are MDHEN and SYDVKM. The CDR3 has 14 residues. Trimming removed 6 bases from V and 6 bases from J; junction bases left unmatched: 11. The CDR3 bases are TGTGCCAGCAGCTCGCGGGGGTATATGGGCGAGCAGTACTTC. Translating gives CASSSRGYMGEQYF.

The chain joins TRBV27 to TRBJ2-2; weak D call: TRBD2 (5 bases). V dropped 5 bases and J dropped 5 bases, with 18 bases sitting between them. CDR1 is MNHEY and CDR2 is SMNVEV in the germline V gene (reference sequence). This CDR3 spans 16 amino acids. The CDR3 region has the DNA TGTGCCAGCAGTCCTGGCCCAGGACTCGGAACCGGGGAGCTGTTTTTT. It yields the protein CASSPGPGLGTGELFF.

In this sample, this clone turned up once. The chain employs TRBV4-1 and TRBJ1-2, with D hard to call. This CDR3 comprises 17 residues. With 5 bases removed from V and 3 bases from J, the gap between germline ends came to 22 bases. CDR1 MGHRA and CDR2 YSYEKL come from the germline V gene. In nucleotides, the CDR3 is TGCGCCAGCAGCGACCCCTTGGAGCAGCTGGTCGACTATGGCTACACCTTC. Translation: CASSDPLEQLVDYGYTF.

The V gene is TRBV5-6, the J gene TRBJ1-2; D uncertain. Per germline, CDR1 SGHDT and CDR2 YYEEEE. Trimming removed 0 bases at V and 5 bases at J, with 8 bases between. The CDR3 has 13 amino acids. The DNA of the CDR3 is TGTGCCAGCAGCTTGGGTTCCGGGTATGGCTACACCTTC. Protein sequence: CASSLGSGYGYTF. Looking up the rest from reference TRBV5-6 and TRBJ1-2 gives the full variable domain: DAGVTQSPTHLIKTRGQQVTLRCSPKSGHDTVSWYQQALGQGPQFIFQYYEEEERQRGNFPDRFSGHQFPNYSSELNVNALLLGDSALYLCASSLGSGYGYTFGSGTRLTVV.

The gene calls are TRBV19 and TRBJ1-1, with D possibly being TRBD1 (6 bases). The CDR3 is made up of 14 amino acids. V lost 7 bases and J 8 bases, leaving 20 bases between the germline ends. The germline V gene has CDR1 LNHDA and CDR2 SQIVND (reference sequence). The CDR3 DNA follows: TGTGCCAGTACCCTTGACGGGGGGCGCGGAGAAGCTTTCTTT. It translates to CASTLDGGRGEAFF.

This chain joins TRBV28 and TRBJ2-1; D call uncertain. Trimming stripped 6 bases from V and 0 bases from J, with 9 bases between. Germline V CDR1 and CDR2: MDHEN, SYDVKM. This CDR3 is 14 amino acids long. CDR3 in amino acids: CASRTPSSYNEQFF. CDR3 sequence (DNA): TGTGCCAGCAGGACCCCTAGCTCCTACAATGAGCAGTTCTTC.

The chain has TRBV5-1 and TRBJ2-7; D unclear. CDR3 length equals 12 residues. Deletions cut 4 bases from V and 7 bases from J, with 12 bases between. CDR1 SGHRS and CDR2 YFSETQ come from the germline V gene. CDR3 amino acids: CASSNAIEEQYF. Written as DNA, the CDR3 is TGCGCCAGCAGCAATGCGATAGAAGAGCAGTACTTC.

The rearrangement links TRBV10-2 to TRBJ2-3; no firm D call. The CDR3 is 15 residues long. Germline loops: CDR1 WSHSY, CDR2 SAAADI. V lost 8 bases, J lost 4 bases, and 19 bases lay in between. Here the CDR3 reads CASLRGESLADTQYF. In DNA form, the CDR3 reads TGCGCCAGCCTCAGAGGAGAAAGCTTAGCAGATACGCAGTATTTT.

The chain combines TRBV14 with TRBJ2-3, with D uncertain. V was trimmed by 0 bases and J by 5 bases, leaving 6 bases between them. CDR3 size: 13 residues. Germline V gives CDR1 SGHDN, CDR2 FVKESK. CDR3 DNA sequence: TGTGCCAGCAGCCAAGAACTTGGAGATACGCAGTATTTT. This codes for CASSQELGDTQYF.

The CDR3: CASSAGLAGIYEQYF. The DNA for the CDR3 is TGTGCCAGCAGTGCCGGACTAGCGGGAATCTACGAGCAGTACTTC. This chain connects TRBV25-1 to TRBJ2-7; TRBD2 agrees at 12 bases. The germline CDR1 and CDR2 sequences are MGHDK and SYGVNS. The junction had 4 bases not matched to a gene; V was cut back by 4 bases and J by 3 bases. This CDR3 comprises 15 residues.

V and J are TRBV19 and TRBJ1-2; D is undetermined. The V end lost 3 bases, the J end lost 2 bases, and 25 bases lay between the germline ends. Germline V lookup: CDR1 LNHDA, CDR2 SQIVND (reference sequence). CDR3 size: 19 residues. The CDR3 DNA is TGTGCCAGTAGTATTCGGGATCCGTTAGTAAGACTGCGGAACTATGGCTACACCTTC. Its translation: CASSIRDPLVRLRNYGYTF.

The chain combines TRBV19 with TRBJ2-1; no clear D gene. The CDR3 runs to 12 residues. Trimming stripped 6 bases from V and 7 bases from J, with 10 bases between. CDR1 and CDR2 (germline): LNHDA, SQIVND (reference sequence). The CDR3 DNA reads as TGTGCCAGTAGACCCCCGGGTAATGAGCAGTTCTTC. Translated: CASRPPGNEQFF.

The chain links TRBV28 to TRBJ1-1; D gene unclear. This CDR3 has 13 residues. CDR1 and CDR2 (germline): MDHEN, SYDVKM. Deletions cut 1 base from V and 10 bases from J, with 13 bases between. In DNA, the CDR3 is TGTGCCAGCAGTTTATATCGAGGATTTTCAGCTTTCTTT. This translates into CASSLYRGFSAFF. The whole variable domain, remainder taken from reference TRBV28 and TRBJ1-1, is DVKVTQSSRYLVKRTGEKVFLECVQDMDHENMFWYRQDPGLGLRLIYFSYDVKMKEKGDIPEGYSVSREKKERFSLILESASTNQTSMYLCASSLYRGFSAFFGQGTRLTVV.

The chain joins TRBV19 to TRBJ1-2; 7 positions match TRBD1. CDR1 and CDR2 (germline): LNHDA, SQIVND (reference sequence). The CDR3 sequence is 15 residues long. Trimming took 10 bases from V and 10 from J; bases not matched to a gene: 21. The CDR3 region is CATQERGTDNFVYTF. The DNA of the CDR3 is TGTGCCACCCAGGAGCGGGGGACAGACAATTTTGTCTACACCTTC.

This clone was found once. The rearrangement joins TRBV5-1 to TRBJ2-1, with TRBD2 identical over 9 bases. CDR3 size: 17 residues. J gave up 0 bases and V 4 bases, and 8 bases lay outside the gene matches. Germline lookup yields CDR1 SGHRS and CDR2 YFSETQ. The chain's CDR3 is CASSIGLAPRSYNEQFF. CDR3 nucleotide sequence: TGCGCCAGCAGCATCGGACTAGCGCCCCGCTCCTACAATGAGCAGTTCTTC.

The rearrangement joins TRBV13 to TRBJ1-3; D unclear. Looked up from germline, CDR1 is PRHDT and CDR2 is FYEKMQ (reference sequence). The V end was cut by 2 bases, the J end by 2 bases, with 10 bases between. CDR3 length equals 15 residues. The DNA for the CDR3 is TGTGCCAGCAGCTTATACCAGCGCCCTGGAAACACCATATATTTT. It translates to CASSLYQRPGNTIYF. Full variable domain (remainder filled in from reference TRBV13 and TRBJ1-3): AAGVIQSPRHLIKEKRETATLKCYPIPRHDTVYWYQQGPGQDPQFLISFYEKMQSDKGSIPDRFSAQQFSDYHSELNMSSLELGDSALYFCASSLYQRPGNTIYFGEGSWLTVV.

The chain links TRBV7-2 to TRBJ1-5; D remains unclear. Germline V gene sequence: CDR1 SGHTA, CDR2 FQGNSA. This CDR3 is built from 14 residues. The V and J ends lost 2 bases and 2 bases respectively, with 7 bases between them. CDR3 protein: CASSLMRGNQPQHF. The DNA of the CDR3 is TGTGCCAGCAGCTTAATGAGGGGCAATCAGCCCCAGCATTTT.

The chain recombines TRBV5-1 with TRBJ1-1; D not certain. The ends were cut back, 0 bases at V and 1 base at J, with 7 bases in the middle. The CDR3 totals 14 residues. The V gene's germline CDR1 is SGHRS and CDR2 YFSETQ. The CDR3 DNA follows: TGCGCCAGCAGCTTGGGGCCACCGAACACTGAAGCTTTCTTT. Translated: CASSLGPPNTEAFF.

The genes are TRBV30 and TRBJ2-2, with TRBD2 matching 7 bases. Looked up from germline, CDR1 is GTSNPN and CDR2 is SVGIG (reference sequence). The CDR3 is 15 amino acids. Trimming removed 4 bases from V and 7 bases from J; junction bases left unmatched: 12. CDR3 DNA sequence: TGTGCCTGGACAAGCTTAGGGAGGGCGAGCGGGGAGCTGTTTTTT. Translating it yields CAWTSLGRASGELFF.

The CDR3 nucleotides are TGCGCCAGCAGCCTAGCCGGGACAGGGGAATATGGCTACACCTTC. Its translation is CASSLAGTGEYGYTF. V and J are TRBV5-1 and TRBJ1-2; 10 positions match TRBD1. Germline CDR1 reads SGHRS; CDR2 reads YFSETQ. This CDR3 region has 15 residues. The J segment lost 5 bases and the V segment lost 4 bases, leaving 8 bases of the junction unmatched. The variable domain in full, completed from reference TRBV5-1 and TRBJ1-2, reads KAGVTQTPRYLIKTRGQQVTLSCSPISGHRSVSWYQQTPGQGLQFLFEYFSETQRNKGNFPGRFSGRQFSNSRSEMNVSTLELGDSALYLCASSLAGTGEYGYTFGSGTRLTVV.

V gene TRBV28 combines with J gene TRBJ1-1; D uncertain. Germline V gives CDR1 MDHEN, CDR2 SYDVKM. The CDR3 runs to 10 residues. The ends were cut back, 8 bases at V and 6 bases at J, with 7 bases in the middle. The DNA of the CDR3 is TGTGCCAGCCCCCAGTCTGAAGCTTTCTTT. Translation: CASPQSEAFF.

The gene calls are TRBV12-5 and TRBJ2-2; TRBD1 agrees at 9 bases. CDR1 is LGHNT, CDR2 FRNRAP, per germline. Unmatched junction bases numbered 2, after V lost 3 bases and J lost 0 bases. The CDR3 consists of 16 residues. The CDR3 protein is CASGLRTGANTGELFF. CDR3 coding DNA: TGTGCTAGTGGTTTAAGGACAGGGGCGAACACCGGGGAGCTGTTTTTT.

The chain carries TRBV30 and TRBJ2-3, with D perhaps TRBD2 (7 bases). V was cut by 7 bases and J by 2 bases, with 16 bases left in between. Germline values: CDR1 GTSNPN, CDR2 SVGIG (reference sequence). The CDR3 is made up of 14 amino acids. The CDR3 loop reads CASAGAGNTDTQYF. As DNA, the CDR3 is TGTGCCTCTGCGGGGGCGGGAAACACAGATACGCAGTATTTT.

The gene calls are TRBV4-2 and TRBJ2-7; unclear D gene. The CDR3 consists of 14 residues. The V and J ends lost 1 base and 0 bases respectively, with 7 bases between them. Germline V CDR1 and CDR2: LGHNA, YNFKEQ. CDR3 region: CASSQGANSYEQYF. DNA of the CDR3: TGTGCCAGCAGCCAAGGGGCGAACTCCTACGAGCAGTACTTC.

This chain links TRBV7-8 with TRBJ1-5, with D hard to call. Trimming took 0 bases from V and 2 from J, leaving 17 bases between them. This CDR3 has 18 residues. Per germline, CDR1 SGHVS and CDR2 FQNEAQ. The CDR3 sequence is CASSLAIAGENGNQPQHF. CDR3 sequence (DNA): TGTGCCAGCAGCTTAGCGATTGCGGGAGAGAATGGCAATCAGCCCCAGCATTTT.

V gene TRBV2 combines with J gene TRBJ1-3; TRBD1 might be the D (5 bases). The CDR3 extends over 17 amino acids. Germline loops: CDR1 SNHLY, CDR2 FYNNEI. Trimming left V 6 bases short and J 0 bases short, with 18 bases between. CDR3: CASRGGTILRSGNTIYF. The CDR3, as DNA: TGTGCCAGCAGGGGGGGTACAATTCTTCGCTCTGGAAACACCATATATTTT.

In its sample, this clone was seen a few times. DNA for the CDR3: TGTGCCAGCAAACAGGATCTAAACACTGAAGCTTTCTTT. Amino acids: CASKQDLNTEAFF. V usage is TRBV2 and J usage is TRBJ1-1; D possibly corresponds to TRBD1 (5 bases). CDR1 is SNHLY and CDR2 is FYNNEI in the germline V gene. Trimming cost V 7 bases and J 2 bases, with 11 bases left between them. CDR3 length: 13 amino acids.

The chain links TRBV27 to TRBJ2-1; D gene unclear. Trimming stripped 6 bases from V and 4 bases from J, with 10 bases between. Germline CDR1 is MNHEY and CDR2 is SMNVEV (reference sequence). The CDR3 contains 13 residues. CDR3 residues: CASRGPYYNEQFF. The CDR3 DNA reads TGTGCCAGCAGGGGCCCGTATTACAATGAGCAGTTCTTC.

The gene calls are TRBV15 and TRBJ2-1; maybe TRBD2 (6 bases). The germline V gene has CDR1 LNHNV and CDR2 YYDKDF (reference sequence). V lost 1 base, J lost 0 bases, and 10 bases lay in between. The CDR3 spans 16 residues. CDR3 region: CATSRGREFSYNEQFF. The CDR3 DNA reads as TGTGCCACCAGCAGAGGTCGGGAGTTCTCCTACAATGAGCAGTTCTTC.

V is TRBV7-3 and J is TRBJ2-7; 9 bases fit TRBD1. Trimming removed 5 bases from V and 2 bases from J; junction bases left unmatched: 7. The CDR3 extends over 15 amino acids. In germline, CDR1 is SGHTA, CDR2 FQGTGA. CDR3 sequence: CASSPRDRDPYEQYF. Here the CDR3 DNA reads TGTGCCAGCAGCCCCCGGGACAGGGATCCCTACGAGCAGTACTTC.